The TCR beta chain under discussion was sequenced for a study of blood T cells in healthy people across ages. Study-wide results and limits: The diversity estimates, figures obtained from one million T cells, were considered underestimates. Correlation between TCR beta diversity and naive T cell percentage was strong.

A second PCR, run for 7 to 11 cycles, used a sample-barcoded 5' primer plus a J-beta primer mix. TCRdb called the 5' RACE reads again in MiXCR, with one record for every CDR3 protein. The sample consists of 790,000 or so distinct CDR3 sequences, about 56% of them appearing once. A remark on this clonotype: Antigen: not known.

The junction had 15 bases not matched to a gene; V was cut back by 2 bases and J by 1 base. This CDR3 spans 19 amino acids. Germline loops: CDR1 DFQATT, CDR2 SNEGSKA (reference sequence). Those donating, healthy Caucasian individuals from Russia, were aged roughly 6 to 90. The extraction recovered at least 5.5 micrograms of total RNA per sample. The sample comprised blood. This clonotype originated in a man in his forties or fifties in good health. J is TRBJ2-4 and V is TRBV20-1, with 9 nucleotides matching TRBD1. CDR3 region: CSARLPRDRVIKAKNIQYF. In DNA form, the CDR3 reads TGCAGTGCTAGACTCCCCCGGGACAGGGTCATCAAGGCCAAAAACATTCAGTACTTC.